The 2 T cell receptor beta chains presented below share a single source sample, sequenced in a study of lymphopenia after photon versus proton radiotherapy (dated by TCRdb to the late 2010s). The library was produced with the immunoSEQ multiplex PCR assay. Not all clones reach the TCRdb copy of this immuneACCESS table, which keeps in-frame sequences only. Checked studies attribute under half of the gap to unresolved V genes and leave the rest unexplained. In all, the sample holds approximately 65,000 clones, and about nine tenths of those were seen once. The ten top clones hold about 10% of the sample. The material was peripheral blood, obtained from a patient treated with proton-based radiotherapy. The receptors stem from a man older than 75 with esophageal cancer.

This clone was detected once. The J gene is TRBJ1-5, the V gene TRBV6-6, with D hard to call. Looked up from germline, CDR1 is MNHNY and CDR2 is SVGAGI (reference sequence). This CDR3 contains 15 residues. V was cut by 6 bases and J by 2 bases, with 14 bases left in between. CDR3 residues: CASRKGSWGNQPQHF. CDR3 in DNA: TGTGCCAGCAGAAAGGGAAGCTGGGGCAATCAGCCCCAGCATTTT.

The chain couples TRBV10-3 to TRBJ2-3; 10 bases line up with TRBD1. With V trimmed by 4 bases and J by 2 bases, 3 bases remained unmatched. Germline V CDR1 and CDR2: ENHRY, SYGVKD. The CDR3 length is 15 residues. CDR3: CAISGQGAFTDTQYF. The DNA for the CDR3 is TGTGCCATCAGTGGACAGGGGGCATTCACAGATACGCAGTATTTT.